The entry below gives a single T cell receptor (beta chain) sequence along with its context. Trimming removed 6 bases from V and 2 bases from J; junction bases left unmatched: 6. The length of the CDR3 is 15 residues. The source of the sample is a study of T cells in Graves' hyperthyroidism and ophthalmopathy. RNA transcripts provided the source from which TCR beta CDR3 regions were amplified. When the TCR CDR3 underwent first-round RT-PCR, the HTBI primer set was used. One entry per CDR3 protein results from TCRdb running MiXCR on the multiplex PCR reads. The sample records 490,000 or so distinct CDR3 sequences, about 20% being singletons.

The sequencing input was blood. The source of this sequence is a woman aged 70-85 years with Graves' ophthalmopathy. V and J are TRBV12-3 or TRBV12-4 and TRBJ1-5; 8 positions match TRBD1. The CDR3 DNA follows: TGTGCCAGCAGCAGAGACAGGGGTGGCAATCAGCCCCAGCATTTT. Its protein product is CASSRDRGGNQPQHF.